The 32 T cell receptor beta chains below all came from one sample that was sequenced in a study of T cells in localized non-small cell lung cancer. Measured with immunoSEQ multiplex PCR; TCRdb has only the in-frame clones, and not every one. The data show tens of thousands of clones, with about 85% seen just once and approximately 15% held by the top ten. Material: PBMCs, obtained before any cancer treatment. The source of these receptors is a woman aged 35 to 70 with stage II squamous cell lung carcinoma.

The chain joins TRBV4-3 to TRBJ2-3; tentatively, D is TRBD1 (5 bases). The CDR3 runs to 17 residues. The germline V gene has CDR1 LGHNA and CDR2 YSLEER. V gave up 0 bases and J gave up 5 bases, with 18 bases separating them. The CDR3 DNA reads TGCGCCAGCAGCCAAGACCCTGACAGAAGGACGGTAGATACGCAGTATTTT. Protein product: CASSQDPDRRTVDTQYF.

V and J are TRBV2 and TRBJ2-7, with D possibly called TRBD1 or TRBD2 (5 bases each). The CDR3 runs to 15 residues. The germline CDR1 and CDR2 sequences are SNHLY and FYNNEI. With 4 bases removed from V and 5 bases from J, the gap between germline ends came to 18 bases. CDR3 loop: CASSGGTRVWNEQYF. The DNA of the CDR3 is TGTGCCAGCAGTGGGGGGACGCGTGTTTGGAACGAGCAGTACTTC.

J is TRBJ2-1 and V is TRBV5-4, with a weak D call TRBD2 (5 bases). The V end was cut by 4 bases, the J end by 5 bases, with 19 bases between. Germline V gives CDR1 SGHNT, CDR2 YYREEE (reference sequence). There are 16 residues in the CDR3. DNA for the CDR3: TGTGCCAGCAGCCCTGTCGTCTCCGGGGTAAACAATGAGCAGTTCTTC. The encoded protein is CASSPVVSGVNNEQFF. Filled out from reference TRBV5-4 and TRBJ2-1, the complete variable domain reads ETGVTQSPTHLIKTRGQQVTLRCSSQSGHNTVSWYQQALGQGPQFIFQYYREEENGRGNFPPRFSGLQFPNYSSELNVNALELDDSALYLCASSPVVSGVNNEQFFGPGTRLTVL.

The chain is built from TRBV27 and TRBJ1-1, with TRBD1 as a possible D gene (6 bases). The V end lost 0 bases, the J end lost 9 bases, and 11 bases lay between the germline ends. The CDR3 spans 13 residues. CDR1 is MNHEY, CDR2 SMNVEV, per germline (reference sequence). CDR3: CASSLSGGTKAFF. Written as DNA, the CDR3 is TGTGCCAGCAGTTTATCCGGGGGGACAAAAGCTTTCTTT.

The chain has TRBV6-5 and TRBJ2-7; no clear D. This CDR3 comprises 13 residues. Germline V gene lookup returns CDR1 MNHEY and CDR2 SVGAGI. V lost 4 bases and J 7 bases, leaving 14 bases between the germline ends. The CDR3 region has the DNA TGTGCCAGCAGTTCAGGCGAAACGTGGGAGCAGTACTTC. Protein: CASSSGETWEQYF.

The chain recombines TRBV5-6 with TRBJ2-7; D is undetermined. The CDR3 spans 14 residues. The germline V gene encodes CDR1 SGHDT and CDR2 YYEEEE. Trimming shortened V by 1 base and J by 2 bases, and 10 bases separated the two germline ends. DNA of the CDR3: TGTGCCAGCAGCTTGATTCAGGCTACCTACGAGCAGTACTTC. Its translation: CASSLIQATYEQYF.

This clone showed up just once. The CDR3 DNA reads TGCGCCAGTCATAGCGGGAGGACCAACACCGGGGAGCTGTTTTTT. Its protein product is CASHSGRTNTGELFF. The V and J genes are TRBV5-1 and TRBJ2-2; 10 positions match TRBD2. The CDR3 consists of 15 residues. The J segment lost 2 bases and the V segment lost 8 bases, leaving 6 bases of the junction unmatched. The germline V gene encodes CDR1 SGHRS and CDR2 YFSETQ.

The gene calls are TRBV5-1 and TRBJ2-7, with 13 positions matching TRBD2. J gave up 1 base and V 6 bases, and 10 bases lay outside the gene matches. The CDR3 sequence is 17 residues long. Germline V lookup: CDR1 SGHRS, CDR2 YFSETQ. The CDR3, as DNA: TGCGCCAGCACCGCCGGGACTAGCGGGATTCTTTCCTACGAGCAGTACTTC. Its translation: CASTAGTSGILSYEQYF.

A few counts support this clone. The chain links TRBV6-5 to TRBJ1-1; no clear D. The CDR3 totals 13 residues. V lost 6 bases and J 3 bases, leaving 11 bases between the germline ends. Looked up from germline, CDR1 is MNHEY and CDR2 is SVGAGI. The DNA for the CDR3 is TGTGCCAGCAGCATTTACGCCGACACTGAAGCTTTCTTT. Encoded protein: CASSIYADTEAFF.

The rearrangement uses TRBV2 and TRBJ2-3, with D possibly being TRBD1 or TRBD2 (5 bases each). Trimming shortened V by 6 bases and J by 2 bases, and 12 bases separated the two germline ends. The CDR3 covers 14 residues. Germline CDR1 is SNHLY and CDR2 is FYNNEI. The CDR3 loop reads CASRGRAYTDTQYF. The CDR3, as DNA: TGTGCCAGCAGGGGACGGGCCTACACAGATACGCAGTATTTT.

The rearrangement joins TRBV19 to TRBJ2-1; 7 bases align to TRBD2. The V and J ends lost 7 bases and 7 bases, in that order; junction bases with no gene match: 10. Looked up from germline, CDR1 is LNHDA and CDR2 is SQIVND (reference sequence). There are 14 residues in the CDR3. CDR3 sequence (DNA): TGTGCCAGTACCCCTAGCGGAATAAGGAATGAGCAGTTCTTC. Protein product: CASTPSGIRNEQFF.

The V gene is TRBV18, the J gene TRBJ2-3; D ambiguous. V was pared by 0 bases and J by 2 bases, with 6 bases between. This CDR3 is 14 amino acids long. Germline CDR1 KGHSH, CDR2 LQKENI. The DNA of the CDR3 is TGTGCCAGCTCACCACCCCAGCACACAGATACGCAGTATTTT. This codes for CASSPPQHTDTQYF.

This chain joins TRBV12-5 and TRBJ2-7; the D gene is possibly TRBD1 (6 bases). The V end was cut by 0 bases, the J end by 1 base, with 13 bases between. This CDR3 spans 16 amino acids. Per germline, CDR1 LGHNT and CDR2 FRNRAP. The CDR3 loop reads CASGLVRGWGSYEQYF. As DNA, the CDR3 is TGTGCTAGTGGTTTGGTAAGGGGGTGGGGATCCTACGAGCAGTACTTC.

The J gene is TRBJ1-1, the V gene TRBV7-8; D not resolved. CDR3 size: 14 residues. Germline loops: CDR1 SGHVS, CDR2 FQNEAQ. The V end lost 3 bases, the J end lost 0 bases, and 8 bases lay between the germline ends. The CDR3 here is CASSFNGMNTEAFF. The CDR3 DNA follows: TGTGCCAGCAGCTTTAATGGGATGAACACTGAAGCTTTCTTT.

The chain has TRBV20-1 and TRBJ1-1; D is perhaps TRBD1 (5 bases). Per the germline V gene, CDR1 is DFQATT and CDR2 is SNEGSKA (reference sequence). This CDR3 has 11 residues. The V and J ends lost 0 bases and 7 bases respectively, with 6 bases between them. The CDR3 is CSARDRGEAFF. CDR3 bases: TGCAGTGCTAGAGATAGGGGTGAAGCTTTCTTT.

The chain employs TRBV11-2 and TRBJ2-5; 9 bases line up with TRBD1. Germline V lookup: CDR1 SGHAT, CDR2 FQNNGV. This CDR3 is 14 amino acids long. With 3 bases clipped from V and 5 bases from J, the junction kept 4 bases outside the gene matches. CDR3 sequence (DNA): TGTGCCAGCAGCTTTTCCGGACAGGGGGAGACCCAGTACTTC. It translates to CASSFSGQGETQYF.

The chain carries TRBV4-1 and TRBJ2-2; no firm D call. The V gene's germline CDR1 is MGHRA and CDR2 YSYEKL. This CDR3 contains 14 residues. Trimming took 1 base from V and 2 from J, leaving 5 bases between them. DNA for the CDR3: TGCGCCAGCAGCCAAGTGGTTAACACCGGGGAGCTGTTTTTT. Translation: CASSQVVNTGELFF.

The chain has TRBV19 and TRBJ2-2, with no clear D. V was pared by 8 bases and J by 6 bases, with 10 bases between. CDR3 length equals 12 residues. The germline CDR1 and CDR2 sequences are LNHDA and SQIVND (reference sequence). CDR3 in amino acids: CASPDEAGELFF. The CDR3 DNA reads as TGTGCCAGTCCCGATGAGGCCGGGGAGCTGTTTTTT.

The chain is built from TRBV6-5 and TRBJ2-3, with D unresolved. The CDR3 runs to 13 residues. The V and J ends lost 6 bases and 0 bases respectively, with 7 bases between them. Germline CDR1 MNHEY, CDR2 SVGAGI. CDR3 DNA: TGTGCCAGCAGACCGTTAAGCACAGATACGCAGTATTTT. Amino acids: CASRPLSTDTQYF.

By frequency in the sample, this clone is medium-sized (0.01 to 0.1%). The rearrangement links TRBV11-2 to TRBJ1-1, with 7 bases matching TRBD1. J gave up 3 bases and V 7 bases, and 11 bases lay outside the gene matches. CDR3 size: 15 residues. Germline CDR1 SGHAT, CDR2 FQNNGV. CDR3 in DNA: TGTGCCAGCACATCTCGGACAGGTTGGGACACTGAAGCTTTCTTT. It is translated as CASTSRTGWDTEAFF. The full variable domain, its missing parts supplied by reference TRBV11-2 and TRBJ1-1, is EAGVAQSPRYKIIEKRQSVAFWCNPISGHATLYWYQQILGQGPKLLIQFQNNGVVDDSQLPKDRFSAERLKGVDSTLKIQPAKLEDSAVYLCASTSRTGWDTEAFFGQGTRLTVV.

In this sample, this clone turned up once. The J gene is TRBJ2-5, the V gene TRBV27; the D is unclear. Germline V gene sequence: CDR1 MNHEY, CDR2 SMNVEV (reference sequence). Between the trimmed V and J ends, which lost 3 bases and 5 bases, there was a span of 13 bases. CDR3 length: 14 amino acids. In nucleotides, the CDR3 is TGTGCCAGCAGTTTTCTAGGGATGGGGGAGACCCAGTACTTC. Amino acids: CASSFLGMGETQYF.

The V gene is TRBV15, the J gene TRBJ2-7; 9 positions agree with TRBD2. V dropped 6 bases and J dropped 0; count of bases not matched to a gene: 3. CDR3 length equals 14 residues. The germline CDR1 and CDR2 sequences are LNHNV and YYDKDF (reference sequence). The CDR3 spells CATRKREDSYEQYF. Written as DNA, the CDR3 is TGTGCCACCAGGAAGCGGGAGGACTCCTACGAGCAGTACTTC.

The rearrangement uses TRBV2 and TRBJ2-3, with TRBD2 matching 8 bases. Germline-derived CDR1 and CDR2 are SNHLY and FYNNEI. The CDR3 loop spans 15 amino acids. Trimming at V came to 3 bases and at J to 5 bases, leaving 7 bases not matched to a gene. The chain's CDR3 is CASSDPAGDKDTQYF. The CDR3 bases are TGTGCCAGCAGTGATCCAGCGGGAGATAAAGATACGCAGTATTTT.

The CDR3 protein is CASSQDMGEGRYTQYF. The DNA of the CDR3 is TGCGCCAGCAGCCAAGATATGGGGGAGGGCCGATATACGCAGTATTTT. This rearrangement joins TRBV4-3 to TRBJ2-3, with TRBD2 matching 7 bases. The CDR3 consists of 16 residues. Germline V CDR1 and CDR2: LGHNA, YSLEER. The V and J ends lost 0 bases and 7 bases, in that order; junction bases with no gene match: 10.

The V call is TRBV28, the J call TRBJ2-3; 13 bases line up with TRBD2. CDR3 length: 16 residues. Losses at the gene ends were 5 bases for V and 10 bases for J; bases not matched to a gene: 12. Per the germline V gene, CDR1 is MDHEN and CDR2 is SYDVKM. CDR3 nucleotide sequence: TGTGCCAGCAGTGTGGGACTAGCGGGGCCAGATTGGGCGCAGTATTTT. Protein product: CASSVGLAGPDWAQYF.

The chain couples TRBV5-6 to TRBJ1-1; D is undetermined. The CDR3 is made up of 13 amino acids. Trimming removed 4 bases at V and 8 bases at J, with 15 bases between. The germline gives CDR1 SGHDT, CDR2 YYEEEE. The CDR3 DNA follows: TGTGCCAGCAGCCCGGGGTGGGGTAGAGAAGCTTTCTTT. This sequence encodes CASSPGWGREAFF.

The V and J genes are TRBV19 and TRBJ2-7; TRBD2 matches at 14 bases. Germline V CDR1 and CDR2: LNHDA, SQIVND (reference sequence). CDR3 length: 14 residues. V shed 6 bases and J 6 bases; nucleotides not matched to a gene: 4. The CDR3 DNA reads as TGTGCCAGTAGCGGGACTAGCGGGAGCGGCGAGCAGTACTTC. Translation: CASSGTSGSGEQYF. Variable domain in full (rest from reference TRBV19 and TRBJ2-7): DGGITQSPKYLFRKEGQNVTLSCEQNLNHDAMYWYRQDPGQGLRLIYYSQIVNDFQKGDIAEGYSVSREKKESFPLTVTSAQKNPTAFYLCASSGTSGSGEQYFGPGTRLTVT.

V is TRBV5-1 and J is TRBJ1-1; TRBD1 matches 8 bases. Trimming took 4 bases from V and 4 from J; bases not matched to a gene: 3. Germline V gene data show CDR1 as SGHRS and CDR2 as YFSETQ. The CDR3 contains 13 residues. Here the CDR3 DNA reads TGCGCCAGCAGCCACGGACAGGGCACTGAAGCTTTCTTT. The encoded protein is CASSHGQGTEAFF.

The rearrangement uses TRBV27 and TRBJ1-1; maybe TRBD1 (5 bases). Looked up from germline, CDR1 is MNHEY and CDR2 is SMNVEV (reference sequence). This CDR3 comprises 14 residues. Trimming pared 5 bases from V and 8 bases from J, leaving 18 bases between. The CDR3 sequence is CASSPWDGGREAFF. The CDR3 DNA reads as TGTGCCAGCAGTCCATGGGACGGCGGGCGAGAAGCTTTCTTT.

The gene calls are TRBV27 and TRBJ2-7, with TRBD2 matching 8 bases. Germline lookup yields CDR1 MNHEY and CDR2 SMNVEV (reference sequence). Trimming cost V 5 bases and J 2 bases; bases outside gene matches: 5. The CDR3 is 14 residues long. CDR3 nucleotide sequence: TGTGCCAGCAGTCTCCGGGGGGGTCCCTACGAGCAGTACTTC. It translates to CASSLRGGPYEQYF.

This clone was seen a few times. The chain uses TRBV6-4 and TRBJ2-2, with D hard to call. The V gene lost 3 bases and the J gene lost 4 bases, with 9 bases spanning the gap. Looked up from germline, CDR1 is MRHNA and CDR2 is SNTAGT. The CDR3 sequence is 14 residues long. Here the CDR3 DNA reads TGTGCCAGCAGTGAACAGCCCGGCACCGGGGAGCTGTTTTTT. It specifies CASSEQPGTGELFF.

The rearrangement joins TRBV6-6 to TRBJ1-5; D gene uncertain. The CDR3 runs 13 residues. With 6 bases removed from V and 2 bases from J, the gap between germline ends came to 8 bases. Looked up from germline, CDR1 is MNHNY and CDR2 is SVGAGI (reference sequence). The CDR3 DNA is TGTGCCAGCAGCCCGGTGGGCAATCAGCCCCAGCATTTT. As protein: CASSPVGNQPQHF.